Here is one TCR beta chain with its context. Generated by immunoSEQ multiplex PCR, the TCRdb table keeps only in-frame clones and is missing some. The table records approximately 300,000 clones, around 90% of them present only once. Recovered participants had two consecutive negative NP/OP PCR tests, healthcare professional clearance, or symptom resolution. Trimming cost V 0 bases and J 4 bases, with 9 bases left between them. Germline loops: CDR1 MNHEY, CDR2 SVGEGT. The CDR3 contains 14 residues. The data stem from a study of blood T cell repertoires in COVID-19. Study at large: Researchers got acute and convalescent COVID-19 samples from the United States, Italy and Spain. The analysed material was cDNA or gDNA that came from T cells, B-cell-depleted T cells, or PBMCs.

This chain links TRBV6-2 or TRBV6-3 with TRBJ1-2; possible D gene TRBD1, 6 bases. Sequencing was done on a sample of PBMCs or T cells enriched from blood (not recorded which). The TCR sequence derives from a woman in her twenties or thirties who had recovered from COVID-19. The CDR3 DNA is TGTGCCAGCAGTTACTCTGGGACATCCTATGGCTACACCTTC. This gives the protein CASSYSGTSYGYTF.